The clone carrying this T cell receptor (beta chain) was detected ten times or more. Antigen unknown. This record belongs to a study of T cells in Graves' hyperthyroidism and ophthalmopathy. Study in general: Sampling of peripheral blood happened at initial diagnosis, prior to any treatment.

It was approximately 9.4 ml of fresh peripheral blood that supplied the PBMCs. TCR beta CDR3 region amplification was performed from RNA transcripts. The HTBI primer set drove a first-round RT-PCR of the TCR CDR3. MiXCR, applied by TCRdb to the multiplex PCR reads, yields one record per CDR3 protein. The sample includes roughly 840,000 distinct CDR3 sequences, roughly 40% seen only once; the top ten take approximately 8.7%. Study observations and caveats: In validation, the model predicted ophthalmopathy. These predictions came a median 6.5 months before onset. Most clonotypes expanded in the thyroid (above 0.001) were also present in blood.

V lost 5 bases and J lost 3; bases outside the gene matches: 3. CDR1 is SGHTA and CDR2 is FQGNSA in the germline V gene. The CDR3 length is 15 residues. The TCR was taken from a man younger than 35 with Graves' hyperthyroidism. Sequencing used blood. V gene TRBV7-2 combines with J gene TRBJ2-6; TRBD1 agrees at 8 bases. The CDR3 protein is CASSTRGHGANVLTF. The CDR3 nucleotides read TGTGCCAGCAGCACCAGGGGGCATGGGGCCAACGTCCTGACTTTC.